A selection of T cell receptor beta chains follows, all from one sample in a study of blood T cell repertoires in COVID-19. The method was immunoSEQ multiplex PCR; TCRdb's version includes in-frame clones alone and lacks a portion of them. The profile covers tens of thousands of clones, with around 81% appearing a single time and 5% to 7% taken by the ten largest. Sequencing was performed on peripheral blood. The receptors derive from a man in his fifties with active COVID-19. Both conserved end residues are part of each CDR3. A D gene is named only where the DNA matches it firmly. The size entry is marked missing in some rows and otherwise reads once, few, many or a size class.

size	V	J	D	DNA	CDR3
-	TRBV6-5	TRBJ2-7	-	TGTGCCAGCAGGGAGAGGGGGGGATCAGAAGAGCAGTACTTC	CASRERGGSEEQYF
-	TRBV18	TRBJ1-1	-	TGTGCCAGCTCACCAACAGGACAGCTTAACACTGAAGCTTTCTTT	CASSPTGQLNTEAFF
few	TRBV9	TRBJ2-2	-	TGTGCCAGCAGCTATTCCCACGGGACCGGGGGCACCGGGGAGCTGTTTTTT	CASSYSHGTGGTGELFF
few	TRBV3-1/TRBV3-2	TRBJ2-7	-	TGTGCCAGCAGCCAAGGCAGCGTCCCCTACGAGCAGTACTTC	CASSQGSVPYEQYF
-	TRBV12-3/TRBV12-4	TRBJ2-3	-	TGTGCCAGCAGTTTCGGGAAGGCAGATACGCAGTATTTT	CASSFGKADTQYF
-	TRBV2	TRBJ2-7	TRBD1	TGTGCCAGCAGTGTGAATGGAGGCAGGGGGCGGGGCGAGCAGTACTTC	CASSVNGGRGRGEQYF
-	TRBV7-2	TRBJ1-5	TRBD1	TGTGCCAGCAGCACCGGGACAGGATTCAATCAGCCCCAGCATTTT	CASSTGTGFNQPQHF
-	TRBV18	TRBJ2-5	-	TGTGCCAGCTCACCTGGGACAAAAGAGACCCAGTACTTC	CASSPGTKETQYF
-	TRBV5-4	TRBJ2-1	-	TGTGCCAGCAGCTGGGACTCCAGGGATGAGCAGTTCTTC	CASSWDSRDEQFF
-	TRBV9	TRBJ1-6	-	TGTGCCAGCAGCGTAGCAGGACAGAATTCACCCCTCCACTTT	CASSVAGQNSPLHF
-	TRBV5-1	TRBJ2-1	TRBD1	TGCGCCAGCAGTCCCGGGACAGGGTACTACAATGAGCAGTTCTTC	CASSPGTGYYNEQFF
-	TRBV2	TRBJ1-2	-	TGTGCCAGCTCTGGAGATTACTATGGCTACACCTTC	CASSGDYYGYTF
once	TRBV5-1	TRBJ2-5	TRBD1	TGCGCCAGCAGCTTAACCGGGACAGGGAAAGAGACCCAGTACTTC	CASSLTGTGKETQYF
-	TRBV5-1	TRBJ2-3	TRBD2	TGCGCCAGCAGCACTCCGGGAGGGAGCACAGATACGCAGTATTTT	CASSTPGGSTDTQYF
-	TRBV5-1	TRBJ2-5	-	TGCGCCAGCAGCCAGCAAGGAGGAGAGACCCAGTACTTC	CASSQQGGETQYF